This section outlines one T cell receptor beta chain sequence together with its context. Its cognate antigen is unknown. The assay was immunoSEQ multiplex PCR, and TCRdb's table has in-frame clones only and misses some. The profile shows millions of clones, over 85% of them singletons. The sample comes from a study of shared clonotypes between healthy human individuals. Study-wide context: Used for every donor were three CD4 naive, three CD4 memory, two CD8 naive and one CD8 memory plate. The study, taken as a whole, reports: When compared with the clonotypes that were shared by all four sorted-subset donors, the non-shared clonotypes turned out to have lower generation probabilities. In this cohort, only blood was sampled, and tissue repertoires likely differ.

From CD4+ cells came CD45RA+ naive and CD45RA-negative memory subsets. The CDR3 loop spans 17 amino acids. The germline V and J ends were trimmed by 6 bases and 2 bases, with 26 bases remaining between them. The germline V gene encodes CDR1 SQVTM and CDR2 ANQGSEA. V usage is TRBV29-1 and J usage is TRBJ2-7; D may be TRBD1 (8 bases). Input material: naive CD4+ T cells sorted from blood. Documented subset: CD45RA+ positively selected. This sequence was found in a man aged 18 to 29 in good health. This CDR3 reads CSVRTGMLSSGAYEQYF. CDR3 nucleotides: TGCAGCGTCCGGACAGGGATGTTGTCTAGCGGCGCCTACGAGCAGTACTTC.